One and the same sample provided the 18 T cell receptor beta chains below, sequenced in a study of blood T cell repertoires in COVID-19. Clones were sequenced by immunoSEQ multiplex PCR, and TCRdb holds only the in-frame ones, with some missing. The data contain 90,000 to 150,000 clones, roughly 79% of them singletons. The sequenced sample was peripheral blood. The receptors come from a human donor in a cohort sampled during active COVID-19.

The CDR3: CASSSGQGISTEAFF. The DNA of the CDR3 is TGCGCCAGCAGCTCAGGACAGGGGATATCGACTGAAGCTTTCTTT. The chain links TRBV5-1 to TRBJ1-1, with 9 bases that match TRBD1. J was trimmed by 5 bases and V by 3 bases; bases with no gene match: 8. CDR3 length: 15 amino acids. Looked up from germline, CDR1 is SGHRS and CDR2 is YFSETQ.

V is TRBV20-1 and J is TRBJ2-1, with no clear D. The CDR3 sequence is 14 residues long. Germline CDR1 is DFQATT and CDR2 is SNEGSKA (reference sequence). The V end was cut by 3 bases, the J end by 4 bases, with 13 bases between. The CDR3 sequence is CSASRLDVYNEQFF. The CDR3 DNA reads TGCAGTGCTAGTAGGCTAGATGTGTACAATGAGCAGTTCTTC.

On this clone itself: At one of its ends the junction is not consistent with the germline gene, which may arise from a read error. The rearrangement joins TRBV27 to TRBJ2-3, with 12 bases fitting TRBD2. The germline V gene has CDR1 MNHEY and CDR2 SMNVEV (reference sequence). The CDR3 runs to 16 residues. The CDR3 coding sequence is TGTGCCAGCAGTTTGATCGCTAGCGGGAGGGGGCCTGGCAGTTCTTTT. It codes for CASSLIASGRGPGSSF.

The chain combines TRBV14 with TRBJ2-7; D call uncertain. The germline V and J ends were trimmed by 4 bases and 0 bases, with 10 bases remaining between them. CDR3 length: 14 amino acids. Per germline, CDR1 SGHDN and CDR2 FVKESK. The CDR3, as DNA: TGTGCCAGCAGCCCCCTGGGCTTCTCCTACGAGCAGTACTTC. Translated, it gives CASSPLGFSYEQYF.

V gene TRBV4-3 combines with J gene TRBJ2-1; D remains unclear. V was clipped by 1 base and J by 10 bases, with 8 bases between them. Germline CDR1 LGHNA, CDR2 YSLEER. The CDR3 covers 12 residues. CDR3 nucleotides: TGCGCCAGCAGCCAAGCAGGTGGCGAGCAGTTCTTC. Residues: CASSQAGGEQFF.

This clone has just a few counts. This chain uses TRBV30 with TRBJ1-2, with D maybe TRBD1 (5 bases). Trimming took 7 bases from V and 0 from J, leaving 12 bases between them. The germline CDR1 and CDR2 sequences are GTSNPN and SVGIG (reference sequence). The length of the CDR3 is 13 residues. CDR3 protein: CAFEDSPNYGYTF. CDR3 nucleotide sequence: TGTGCCTTCGAAGACAGTCCTAACTATGGCTACACCTTC.

The chain links TRBV2 to TRBJ1-5; D perhaps matches TRBD1 (6 bases). Germline CDR1 and CDR2: SNHLY and FYNNEI. Deletions cut 6 bases from V and 7 bases from J, with 13 bases between. CDR3 size: 13 residues. The CDR3 DNA reads as TGTGCCAGCAGCGGGGACATGGGACAGCCCCAGCATTTT. Its protein product is CASSGDMGQPQHF.

This sequence joins TRBV27 and TRBJ2-7, with TRBD1 identical over 7 bases. The trim removed 3 bases at V and 5 bases at J, leaving 4 bases unmatched. This CDR3 has 13 residues. Germline CDR1 MNHEY, CDR2 SMNVEV (reference sequence). The CDR3 DNA sequence: TGTGCCAGCAGTTTGACAGGGATCCACGAGCAGTACTTC. Protein sequence: CASSLTGIHEQYF.

This clone was seen once. V is TRBV30 and J is TRBJ1-1; 9 nucleotides line up with TRBD1. The V gene's germline CDR1 is GTSNPN and CDR2 SVGIG (reference sequence). This CDR3 spans 16 amino acids. V lost 0 bases and J lost 8; bases outside the gene matches: 13. The CDR3 nucleotides are TGTGCCTGGAGTGTGGGACCGGGACAGGGTTTTTCAGAAGCTTTCTTT. Translating it yields CAWSVGPGQGFSEAFF.

CDR3 sequence reads: CASSNPGLGELFF. The CDR3 DNA is TGTGCCAGCAGTAACCCGGGACTGGGAGAACTGTTTTTT. The genes are TRBV6-5 and TRBJ1-4, with D tentatively TRBD1 (5 bases). Germline V gives CDR1 MNHEY, CDR2 SVGAGI. This CDR3 has 13 amino acids. V was cut by 5 bases and J by 12 bases, with 16 bases left in between.

The V gene is TRBV7-3, the J gene TRBJ2-3; 10 bases agree with TRBD2. The CDR3 length is 15 residues. Germline-derived CDR1 and CDR2 are SGHTA and FQGTGA. V was pared by 4 bases and J by 4 bases, with 5 bases of the junction left unmatched. DNA for the CDR3: TGTGCCAGCAGCTCAACTAGCGGGACGGCAGATACGCAGTATTTT. Protein: CASSSTSGTADTQYF.

The rearrangement joins TRBV21-1 to TRBJ1-1. TRBV21-1 is reported as a pseudogene. The CDR3 extends over 14 amino acids. Written as DNA, the CDR3 is TGTGCCAGCAGCAAAGATAGAGGGAAGGGTGAAGCTTTCTTT. Its translation is CASSKDRGKGEAFF.

This rearrangement joins TRBV5-1 to TRBJ1-1; 7 bases fit TRBD1. The CDR3 is 15 amino acids. Germline CDR1 reads SGHRS; CDR2 reads YFSETQ. The V and J ends lost 0 bases and 0 bases, in that order; junction bases with no gene match: 2. As DNA, the CDR3 is TGCGCCAGCAGCTTGGTGACAGGGATGAACACTGAAGCTTTCTTT. It specifies CASSLVTGMNTEAFF.

CDR3 loop: CASTPRDSGNQPQHF. The CDR3 DNA follows: TGTGCCAGCACCCCTCGGGACAGCGGCAATCAGCCCCAGCATTTT. The rearrangement uses TRBV28 and TRBJ1-5, with 7 bases aligning to TRBD1. The trim removed 7 bases at V and 2 bases at J, leaving 8 bases unmatched. Germline loops: CDR1 MDHEN, CDR2 SYDVKM. This CDR3 is built from 15 residues.

The genes are TRBV7-9 and TRBJ1-4; D is unresolved. CDR1 SEHNR and CDR2 FQNEAQ come from the germline V gene (reference sequence). The CDR3 totals 13 residues. The V and J ends lost 1 base and 8 bases respectively, with 8 bases between them. CDR3 bases: TGTGCCAGCAGCTTAGTCCGAGGGGAAAAACTGTTTTTT. It is translated as CASSLVRGEKLFF.

The chain joins TRBV18 to TRBJ1-4; TRBD1 agrees at 7 bases. CDR3 length: 16 residues. After removal of 2 bases from V and 3 bases from J, the junction contained 6 bases not matched to a gene. Germline CDR1 is KGHSH and CDR2 is LQKENI. The CDR3 reads CASSPNFGTANEKLFF. The DNA for the CDR3 is TGTGCCAGCTCACCAAACTTCGGGACAGCTAATGAAAAACTGTTTTTT.

The chain has TRBV7-6 and TRBJ2-5; 10 positions match TRBD2. Germline V gene lookup returns CDR1 SGHVS and CDR2 FNYEAQ. V shed 0 bases, J shed 2 bases, and the junction held 6 bases outside the gene matches. The CDR3 runs 17 residues. CDR3 sequence (DNA): TGTGCCAGCAGCTTAGCCATCAGGACTAGCGGACAAGAGACCCAGTACTTC. Its protein product is CASSLAIRTSGQETQYF.

The chain employs TRBV30 and TRBJ1-5; 9 nucleotides align to TRBD1. Germline assignment: CDR1 GTSNPN and CDR2 SVGIG (reference sequence). V lost 3 bases and J lost 5; bases outside the gene matches: 5. The CDR3 length is 14 residues. CDR3 coding DNA: TGTGCCTGGAGCCTGGGACAGGGAGATCAGCCCCAGCATTTT. Residues: CAWSLGQGDQPQHF.